This T cell receptor (beta chain) was identified in a study of human T cells and chemical hapten exposure. Time point of the sample: pre-sensitization, week 0. Described treatment: therapeutic diphenylcyclopropenone sensitization with weekly scalp DPC. CDR1 MDHEN and CDR2 SYDVKM come from the germline V gene. V shed 7 bases and J shed 4 bases, with 17 bases lying between them. This CDR3 has 15 amino acids. Study results and limitations: With patch test score, the counts of PT1 expanded TCRs showed a positive correlation.

This clonotype was counted between two and nine times. Its antigen is not identified. Unique molecular identifiers were attached to individual cDNA molecules during library preparation. TCRdb processed the RACE reads anew with MiXCR; each CDR3 protein has one entry. This sample carries a few hundred thousand distinct CDR3 sequences, over 5% of them seen once, and the ten largest clones take around 8.8%. The source was whole blood, collected in connection with sensitization to the hapten diphenylcyclopropenone (DPC). This TCR came from a woman between 18 and 30 years old with alopecia areata. Some clones in this sample may be carry-over from other donors' samples. The chain carries TRBV28 and TRBJ2-1; no clear D gene. DNA for the CDR3: TGTGCCAGCATCCGGACCCCCTTGTTATACAATGAGCAGTTCTTC. Its translation: CASIRTPLLYNEQFF.